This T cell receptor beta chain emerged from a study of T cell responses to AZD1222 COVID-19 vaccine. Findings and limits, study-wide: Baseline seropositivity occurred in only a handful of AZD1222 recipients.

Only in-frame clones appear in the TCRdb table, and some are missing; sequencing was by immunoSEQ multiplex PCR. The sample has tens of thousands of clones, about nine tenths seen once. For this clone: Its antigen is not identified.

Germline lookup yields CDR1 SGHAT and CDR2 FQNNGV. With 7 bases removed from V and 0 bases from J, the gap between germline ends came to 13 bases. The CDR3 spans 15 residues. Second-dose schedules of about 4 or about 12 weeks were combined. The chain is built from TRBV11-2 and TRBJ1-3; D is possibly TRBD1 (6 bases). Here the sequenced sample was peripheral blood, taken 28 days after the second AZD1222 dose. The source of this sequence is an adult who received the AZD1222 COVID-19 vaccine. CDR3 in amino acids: CASTFTGFSGNTIYF. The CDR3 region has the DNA TGTGCCAGCACCTTCACAGGGTTCTCTGGAAACACCATATATTTT.